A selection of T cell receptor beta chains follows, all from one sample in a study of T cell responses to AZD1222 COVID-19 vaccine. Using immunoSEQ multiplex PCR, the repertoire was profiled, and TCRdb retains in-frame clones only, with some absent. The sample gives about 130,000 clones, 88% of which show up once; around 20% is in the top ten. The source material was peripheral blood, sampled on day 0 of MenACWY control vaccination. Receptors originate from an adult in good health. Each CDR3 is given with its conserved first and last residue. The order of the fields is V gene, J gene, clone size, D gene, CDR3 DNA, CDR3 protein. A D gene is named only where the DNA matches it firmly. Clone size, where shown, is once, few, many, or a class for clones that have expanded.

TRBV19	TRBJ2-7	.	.	TGTGCCAGTACTTCTAGGACGGGGTACGAGCAGTACTTC	CASTSRTGYEQYF
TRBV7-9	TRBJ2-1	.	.	TGTGCCAGCAGCTTGCTGGGCTACAATGAGCAGTTCTTC	CASSLLGYNEQFF
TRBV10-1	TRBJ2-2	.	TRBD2	TGCGCCAGCAGCCCCGGACTAGCGAGACCCGGGGAGCTGTTTTTT	CASSPGLARPGELFF
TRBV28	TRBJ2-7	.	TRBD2	TGTGCCAGCAGTTTGGCTAGCGGGAGCTACGAGCAGTACTTC	CASSLASGSYEQYF
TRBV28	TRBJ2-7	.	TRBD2	TGTGCCAGCAGTACTAGCGGTAACTCCTACGAGCAGTACTTC	CASSTSGNSYEQYF
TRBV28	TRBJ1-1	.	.	TGTGCCAGCAGTAACACTGAAGCTTTCTTT	CASSNTEAFF
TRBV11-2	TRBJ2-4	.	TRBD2	TGTGCCAGCAGCCCCTCGAGGGGACTAGCGGGAGAAGAAAACATTCAGTACTTC	CASSPSRGLAGEENIQYF
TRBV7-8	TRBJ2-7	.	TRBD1	TGTGCCAGCAGCCTAAGGACAGGGGGCTACGAGCAGTACTTC	CASSLRTGGYEQYF
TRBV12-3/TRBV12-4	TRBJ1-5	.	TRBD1	TGTGCCAGCAGTGACAGGGGGGATCAGCCCCAGCATTTT	CASSDRGDQPQHF
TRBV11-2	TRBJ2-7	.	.	TGTGCCAGTAGACAGTACGAGCAGTACTTC	CASRQYEQYF
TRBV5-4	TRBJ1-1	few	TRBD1	TGTGCCAGCAGCCCTAGACAGGGGGCCAACACTGAAGCTTTCTTT	CASSPRQGANTEAFF
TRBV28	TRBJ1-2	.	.	TGTGCCAGCCGGTGGGGGGCTCCCTATGGCTACACCTTC	CASRWGAPYGYTF
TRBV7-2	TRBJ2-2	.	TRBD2	TGTGCCAGCAGCTTGACTAGCGGGAACACCGGGGAGCTGTTTTTT	CASSLTSGNTGELFF
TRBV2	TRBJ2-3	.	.	TGTGCCAGCAGTGAAGGCACAGATACGCAGTATTTT	CASSEGTDTQYF
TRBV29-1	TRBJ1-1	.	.	TGCAGCGTTGAGGTAGGAGCTCTGGGGGTTTTT	CSVEVGALGVF
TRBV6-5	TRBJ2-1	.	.	TGTGCCAGCAGTTACGTCAGTGGCTCCTACAATGAGCAGTTCTTC	CASSYVSGSYNEQFF
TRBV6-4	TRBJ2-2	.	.	TGTGCCAGCAGTTACCGCTACTCCGGGGAGCTGTTTTTT	CASSYRYSGELFF
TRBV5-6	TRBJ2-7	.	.	TGTGCCAGCAGCTTGGTCCCAAGCTCCTACGAGCAGTACTTC	CASSLVPSSYEQYF
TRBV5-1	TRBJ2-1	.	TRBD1	TGCGCCAGCAGCCGGGGACAGGGGCATGAGCAGTTCTTC	CASSRGQGHEQFF
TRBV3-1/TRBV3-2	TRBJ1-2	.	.	TGTGCCAGCAGCCACTCTGGGGACCTTTATGGCTACACCTTC	CASSHSGDLYGYTF
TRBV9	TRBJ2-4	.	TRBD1	TGTGCCAGCGCTACTGAGGGGCAGGGGGTCAAAAACATTCAGTACTTC	CASATEGQGVKNIQYF
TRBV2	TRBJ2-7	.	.	TGTGCCAGCAGGGACCTTTTGAGCGAGCAGTACTTC	CASRDLLSEQYF
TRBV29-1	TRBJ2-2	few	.	TGCAGCGTCGCCCCCGGGACAAGGAACACCGGGGAGCTGTTTTTT	CSVAPGTRNTGELFF
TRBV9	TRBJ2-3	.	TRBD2	TGTGCCAGCACCGGGGGGACAGATACGCAGTATTTT	CASTGGTDTQYF
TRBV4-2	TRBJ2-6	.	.	TGTGCCAGCAGCCCAAGCAGCTCTGGGGCCAACGTCCTGACTTTC	CASSPSSSGANVLTF
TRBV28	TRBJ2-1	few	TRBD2	TGTGCCAGCAGCACCCCGGACCTCCGGGGGGTGGAGCAGTTCTTC	CASSTPDLRGVEQFF
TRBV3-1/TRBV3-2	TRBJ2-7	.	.	TGTGCCAGCAGCCTCCGGAAGTACGAGCAGTACTTC	CASSLRKYEQYF
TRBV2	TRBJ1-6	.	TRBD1	TGTGCCAGCAGTGACGAAGCAGGGGGAAATTCACCCCTCCACTTT	CASSDEAGGNSPLHF
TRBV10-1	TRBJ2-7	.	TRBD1	TGCGCCAGATACCACAGGGGGCTGTGGTACGAGCAGTACTTC	CARYHRGLWYEQYF
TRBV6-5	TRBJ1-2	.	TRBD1	TGTGCCAGCTCGACAGGGTTGGAGGATGGCTACACCTTC	CASSTGLEDGYTF
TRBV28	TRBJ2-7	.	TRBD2	TGTGCCAGCAGAGCGGGAGGGCTGACAGGGGCCCTGGGGGAGCAGTACTTC	CASRAGGLTGALGEQYF
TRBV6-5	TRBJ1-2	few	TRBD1	TGTGCCAGCAGTCCGGGACAGGGCTCTTTAAGTGGCTACACCTTC	CASSPGQGSLSGYTF
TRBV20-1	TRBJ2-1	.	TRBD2	TGCAGTGCTAGTGGACCGAGCAGGTTAGCGGGGATCGATGAGCAGTTCTTC	CSASGPSRLAGIDEQFF
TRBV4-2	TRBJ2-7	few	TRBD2	TGTGCCAGCAGCCAAGGTAGGAGGACTAGCACCTACGAGCAGTACTTC	CASSQGRRTSTYEQYF
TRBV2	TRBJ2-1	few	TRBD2	TGTGGCTGGGCTAGCGGATACAATGAGCAGTTCTTC	CGWASGYNEQFF
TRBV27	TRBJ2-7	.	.	TGTGCCAGTTCCGGACCGGGGGGCGCCTACGAGCAGTACTTC	CASSGPGGAYEQYF
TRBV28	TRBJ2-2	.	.	TGTGCCAGCAGTTTCCTAGCCGGGGAGCTGTTTTTT	CASSFLAGELFF
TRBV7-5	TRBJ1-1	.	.	TGTGTCAGAAGCTCAAGGGAGGGAGGTCTCACTGAAGCTTTCTTT	CVRSSREGGLTEAFF
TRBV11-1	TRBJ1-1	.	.	TGTGCCAGCAGCAACACCCCGGGCCTTGAAGCTTTCTTT	CASSNTPGLEAFF
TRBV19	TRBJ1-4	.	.	TGTGCCAGTAGTATCCCCGCAGGGCTTCAGGAAAAACTGTTTTTT	CASSIPAGLQEKLFF
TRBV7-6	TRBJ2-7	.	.	TGTGCCAGCAGCCCACAACCCAGAGGTGGATACGAGCAGTACTTC	CASSPQPRGGYEQYF
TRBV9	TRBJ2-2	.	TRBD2	TGTGCCAGCAGCGTAGGAGTGAGCGGGAGTGCGGCCACCGGGGAGCTGTTTTTT	CASSVGVSGSAATGELFF
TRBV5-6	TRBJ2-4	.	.	TGTGCCAGCAGTCTCCGTAGGACCCAAAACATTCAGTACTTC	CASSLRRTQNIQYF
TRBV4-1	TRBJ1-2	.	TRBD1	TGCGCCAGCAGCCTTGGGACAGGGAACTATGGCTACACCTTC	CASSLGTGNYGYTF
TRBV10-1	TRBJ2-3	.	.	TGCGCCAGCAGTGATCGGACAGCTAGCACAGATACGCAGTATTTT	CASSDRTASTDTQYF
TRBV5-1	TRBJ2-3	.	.	TGCGCCAGCAGCGCCAGATATACAGATACGCAGTATTTT	CASSARYTDTQYF
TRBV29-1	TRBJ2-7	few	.	TGCAGCGTTGAAGATGCACAGGGCTACGAGCAGTACTTC	CSVEDAQGYEQYF
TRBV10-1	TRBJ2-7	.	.	TGCGCCAGCAGTGAATCAGGAGTGTACGAGCAGTACTTC	CASSESGVYEQYF
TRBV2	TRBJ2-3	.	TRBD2	TGTGCCAGCATGGCGACTAGCGGCACAGATACGCAGTATTTT	CASMATSGTDTQYF
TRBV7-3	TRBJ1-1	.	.	TGTGCCAGCAGCTTGACAGGACGGGCCACTGAAGCTTTCTTT	CASSLTGRATEAFF
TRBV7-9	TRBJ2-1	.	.	TGTGCCAGCAGTCCAAGGGGGAGGACTGTCCGAAGGCAGTTCTTC	CASSPRGRTVRRQFF